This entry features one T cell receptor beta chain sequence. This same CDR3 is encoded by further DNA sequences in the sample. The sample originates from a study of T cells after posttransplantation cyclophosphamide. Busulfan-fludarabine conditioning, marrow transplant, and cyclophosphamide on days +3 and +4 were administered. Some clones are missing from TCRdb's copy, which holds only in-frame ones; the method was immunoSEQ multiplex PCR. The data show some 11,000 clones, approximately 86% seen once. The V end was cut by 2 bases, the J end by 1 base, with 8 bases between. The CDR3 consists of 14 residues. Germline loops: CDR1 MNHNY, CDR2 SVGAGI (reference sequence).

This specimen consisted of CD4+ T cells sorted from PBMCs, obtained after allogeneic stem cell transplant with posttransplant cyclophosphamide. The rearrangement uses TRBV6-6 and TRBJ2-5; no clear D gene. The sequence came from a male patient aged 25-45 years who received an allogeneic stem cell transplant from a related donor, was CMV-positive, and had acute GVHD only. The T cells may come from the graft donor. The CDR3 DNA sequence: TGTGCCAGCAGTTACCCCGGAGCCCAAGAGACCCAGTACTTC. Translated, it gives CASSYPGAQETQYF.